This T cell receptor (beta chain) was captured in a study of early T cells in non-severe SARS-CoV-2 infection (dated by TCRdb to about 2021). For the study in its entirety: Because TCR sequencing relied on bulk RNA taken from unsorted whole blood, pairing of alpha and beta chains was not possible.

Library preparation employed 5' RACE. The sample was run on a NextSeq 500. The TCR library protocol attached unique molecular identifiers to individual cDNA molecules to correct for sequencing error and PCR bias. Both TCR alpha and beta chains were sequenced, and tight co-correlation was observed between alpha and beta sequence abundances in each sample. In the paper's pipeline: Decombinator V4 was used to annotate TCR sequences for V gene, J gene and CDR3. Expanded TCRs were defined as changing significantly between any two time points under a Poisson model with p below 0.0001. TCR abundances were normalised to the total number of TCRs sequenced in each sample and reported as counts per million. VDJdb, accessed on 1 November 2021, was searched for TCRs annotated for CMV, EBV and SARS-CoV-2, and TCRs annotated for more than one antigen were excluded. TCRdb applied fastp at Q25 and MiXCR to the public reads, then kept only in-frame beta chains. Rows matching on CDR3 protein sequence are summarized as one entry with the most common DNA and genes. TCRdb's processing, not the authors', yielded these V and J calls. For this sample there are tens of thousands of distinct CDR3 sequences; under 6.5% appear just once. The biggest ten clones account for around 5.2% of the sample.

In the case of this clonotype: The antigen it recognizes is unknown. Base qualities are missing; no much larger clone stands one base away.

The investigation overall reported the following: Matching against VDJdb was skewed toward anti-spike CD8 responses, likely underestimated virus-specific expansions, and missed private and CD4 specificities.

The study was a case-control design nested within a healthcare worker cohort in London, UK, with weekly nasopharyngeal swab PCR tests and blood sampling. Healthcare workers were enrolled in the week of the UK lockdown, from 23 to 31 March 2020, and were followed every week for up to roughly 15 weeks. The source of this sequence is an adult who was a healthcare worker with PCR-confirmed SARS-CoV-2 infection or an uninfected control (not recorded which). Sequencing input: whole blood.

In nucleotide form, the sequence is TGTGCCAGCAGCGAATTGACTGCCGCGAACACCGGGGAGCTGTTTTTT. This yields the protein CASSELTAANTGELFF. In this chain, TRBV9 is recombined with TRBJ2-2, with the D segment identity uncertain. V and J lose 3 bases and 0 bases, and a span of 12 bases separates them. The CDR3 sequence holds 16 residues, the cysteine and phenylalanine included. Just the 48-base CDR3 DNA is kept, in frame starting at base 1. Taken from the germline V gene, the CDR1 and CDR2 loops are SGDLS and YYNGEE. The entire variable domain, with the stretches around the CDR3 drawn from the reference TRBV9 and TRBJ2-2 proteins, is DSGVTQTPKHLITATGQRVTLRCSPRSGDLSVYWYQQSLDQGLQFLIQYYNGEERAKGNILERFSAQQFPDLHSELNLSSLELGDSALYFCASSELTAANTGELFFGEGSRLTVL.